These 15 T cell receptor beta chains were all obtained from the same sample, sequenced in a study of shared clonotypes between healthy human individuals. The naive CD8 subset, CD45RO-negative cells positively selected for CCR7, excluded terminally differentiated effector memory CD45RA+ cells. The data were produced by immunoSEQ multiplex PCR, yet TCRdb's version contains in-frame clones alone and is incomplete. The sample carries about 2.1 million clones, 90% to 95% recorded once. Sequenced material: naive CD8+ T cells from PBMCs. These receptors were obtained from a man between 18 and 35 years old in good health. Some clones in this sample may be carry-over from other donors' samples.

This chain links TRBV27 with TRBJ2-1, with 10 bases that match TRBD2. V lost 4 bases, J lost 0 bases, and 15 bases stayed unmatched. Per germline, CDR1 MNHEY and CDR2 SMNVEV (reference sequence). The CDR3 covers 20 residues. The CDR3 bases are TGTGCCAGCAGTTCCTCCGGGACTAGCGTTGATCCTAGCTCCTACAATGAGCAGTTCTTC. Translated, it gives CASSSSGTSVDPSSYNEQFF.

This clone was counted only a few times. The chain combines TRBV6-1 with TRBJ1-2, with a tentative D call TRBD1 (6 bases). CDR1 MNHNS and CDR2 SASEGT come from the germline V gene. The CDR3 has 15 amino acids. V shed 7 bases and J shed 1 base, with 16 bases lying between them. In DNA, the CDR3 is TGTGCCAGCACCCACAGAGGGGGAATTAACTATGGCTACACCTTC. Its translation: CASTHRGGINYGYTF.

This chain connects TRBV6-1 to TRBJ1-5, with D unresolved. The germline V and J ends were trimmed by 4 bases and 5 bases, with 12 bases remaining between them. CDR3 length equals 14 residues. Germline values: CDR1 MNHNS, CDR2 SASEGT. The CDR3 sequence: CASSVGGIDQPQHF. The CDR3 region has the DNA TGTGCCAGCAGTGTAGGTGGGATTGATCAGCCCCAGCATTTT.

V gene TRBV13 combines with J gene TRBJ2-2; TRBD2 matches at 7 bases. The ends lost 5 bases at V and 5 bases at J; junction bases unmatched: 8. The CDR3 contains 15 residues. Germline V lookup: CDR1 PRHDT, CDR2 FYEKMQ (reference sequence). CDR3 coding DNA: TGTGCCAGCAGCCTCCGGGAGGATGGGACCGGGGAGCTGTTTTTT. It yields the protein CASSLREDGTGELFF.

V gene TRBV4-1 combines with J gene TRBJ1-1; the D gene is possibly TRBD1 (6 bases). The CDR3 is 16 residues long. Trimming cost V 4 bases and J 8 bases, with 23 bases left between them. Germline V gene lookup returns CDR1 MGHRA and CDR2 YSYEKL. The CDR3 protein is CASSLTRGDGYPEAFF. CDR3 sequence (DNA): TGCGCCAGCAGCCTTACTAGGGGGGACGGCTATCCGGAAGCTTTCTTT.

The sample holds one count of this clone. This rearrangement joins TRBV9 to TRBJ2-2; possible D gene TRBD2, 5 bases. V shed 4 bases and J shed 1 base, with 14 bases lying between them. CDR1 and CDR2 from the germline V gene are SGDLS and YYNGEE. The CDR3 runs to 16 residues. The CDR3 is CASSPETTLNTGELFF. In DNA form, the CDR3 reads TGTGCCAGCAGCCCCGAGACTACATTGAACACCGGGGAGCTGTTTTTT.

This CDR3 reads CASSSLDRDYEKLFF. The DNA for the CDR3 is TGTGCCAGCAGTTCCCTGGACAGGGATTATGAAAAACTGTTTTTT. The chain employs TRBV28 and TRBJ1-4; 8 nucleotides align to TRBD1. V trimming: 4 bases; J trimming: 6 bases; junction bases outside the gene matches: 7. This CDR3 is 15 amino acids long. Germline values: CDR1 MDHEN, CDR2 SYDVKM. The variable domain in full, with the rest retrieved from reference TRBV28 and TRBJ1-4, is DVKVTQSSRYLVKRTGEKVFLECVQDMDHENMFWYRQDPGLGLRLIYFSYDVKMKEKGDIPEGYSVSREKKERFSLILESASTNQTSMYLCASSSLDRDYEKLFFGSGTQLSVL.

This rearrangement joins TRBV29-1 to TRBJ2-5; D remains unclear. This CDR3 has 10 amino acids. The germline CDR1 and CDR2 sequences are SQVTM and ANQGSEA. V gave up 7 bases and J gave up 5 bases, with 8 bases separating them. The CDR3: CSARRETQYF. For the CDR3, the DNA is TGCAGCGCAAGACGGGAGACCCAGTACTTC.

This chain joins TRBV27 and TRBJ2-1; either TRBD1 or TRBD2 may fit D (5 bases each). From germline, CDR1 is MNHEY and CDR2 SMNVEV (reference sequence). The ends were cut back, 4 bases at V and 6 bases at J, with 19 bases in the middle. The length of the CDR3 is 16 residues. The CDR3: CASSSYRARDPNEQFF. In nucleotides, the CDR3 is TGTGCCAGCAGTTCCTACCGGGCCCGGGACCCCAATGAGCAGTTCTTC.

The DNA for the CDR3 is TGTGCCAGCAGCCGAGGGGCCTTTGGGCCCCAGCATTTT. Amino acids: CASSRGAFGPQHF. V and J are TRBV28 and TRBJ1-5; weak D call: TRBD1 (5 bases). V was shortened by 6 bases and J by 9 bases, with 15 bases between the two germline ends. The CDR3 runs to 13 residues. In germline, CDR1 is MDHEN, CDR2 SYDVKM.

The CDR3 coding sequence is TGTGCCAGCACGTACTCTAGGTCCGGCACAGATACGCAGTATTTT. Translated, it gives CASTYSRSGTDTQYF. This chain joins TRBV28 and TRBJ2-3, with unresolved D. With 7 bases removed from V and 1 base from J, the gap between germline ends came to 15 bases. This CDR3 spans 15 amino acids. Per the germline V gene, CDR1 is MDHEN and CDR2 is SYDVKM.

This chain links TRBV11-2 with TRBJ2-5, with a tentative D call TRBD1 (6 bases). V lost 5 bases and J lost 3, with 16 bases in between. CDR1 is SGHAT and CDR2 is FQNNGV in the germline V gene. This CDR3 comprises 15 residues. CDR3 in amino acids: CASSTRDTTEETQYF. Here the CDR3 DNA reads TGTGCCAGCAGCACCCGGGACACCACGGAAGAGACCCAGTACTTC.

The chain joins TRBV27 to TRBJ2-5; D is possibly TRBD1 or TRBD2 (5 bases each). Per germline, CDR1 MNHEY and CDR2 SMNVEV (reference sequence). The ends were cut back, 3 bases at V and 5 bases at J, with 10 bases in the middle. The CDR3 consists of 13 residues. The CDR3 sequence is CASSLGVWETQYF. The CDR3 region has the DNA TGTGCCAGCAGTTTGGGGGTGTGGGAGACCCAGTACTTC.

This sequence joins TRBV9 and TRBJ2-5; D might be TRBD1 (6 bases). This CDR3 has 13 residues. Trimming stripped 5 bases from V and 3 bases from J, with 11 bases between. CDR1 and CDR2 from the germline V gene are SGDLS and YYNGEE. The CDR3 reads CASSGTSKETQYF. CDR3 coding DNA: TGTGCCAGCAGTGGGACATCTAAAGAGACCCAGTACTTC.

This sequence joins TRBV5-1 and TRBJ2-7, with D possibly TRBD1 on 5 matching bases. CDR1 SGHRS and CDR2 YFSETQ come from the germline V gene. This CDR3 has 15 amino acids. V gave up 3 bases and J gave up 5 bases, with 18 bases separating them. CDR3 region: CASSSPSQGRDEQYF. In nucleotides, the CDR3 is TGCGCCAGCAGCTCGCCTTCCCAGGGAAGGGACGAGCAGTACTTC.